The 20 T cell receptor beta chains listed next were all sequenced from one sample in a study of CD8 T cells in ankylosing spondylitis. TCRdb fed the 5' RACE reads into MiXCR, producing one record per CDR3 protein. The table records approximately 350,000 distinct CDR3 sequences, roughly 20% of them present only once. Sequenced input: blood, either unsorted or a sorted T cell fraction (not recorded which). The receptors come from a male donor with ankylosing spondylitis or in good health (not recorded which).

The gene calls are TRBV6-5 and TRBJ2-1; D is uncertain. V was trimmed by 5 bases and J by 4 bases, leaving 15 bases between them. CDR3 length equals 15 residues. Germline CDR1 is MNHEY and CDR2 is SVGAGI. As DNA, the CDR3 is TGTGCCAGCAGTCACCGGGCTTTAGGTTACAATGAGCAGTTCTTC. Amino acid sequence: CASSHRALGYNEQFF.

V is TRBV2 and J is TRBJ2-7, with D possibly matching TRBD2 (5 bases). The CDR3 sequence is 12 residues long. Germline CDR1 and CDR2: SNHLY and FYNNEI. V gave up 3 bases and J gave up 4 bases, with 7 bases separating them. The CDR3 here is CASSERVYEQYF. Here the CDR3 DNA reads TGTGCCAGCAGTGAGCGGGTTTACGAGCAGTACTTC. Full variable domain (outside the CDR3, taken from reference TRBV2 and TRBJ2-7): EPEVTQTPSHQVTQMGQEVILRCVPISNHLYFYWYRQILGQKVEFLVSFYNNEISEKSEIFDDQFSVERPDGSNFTLKIRSTKLEDSAMYFCASSERVYEQYFGPGTRLTVT.

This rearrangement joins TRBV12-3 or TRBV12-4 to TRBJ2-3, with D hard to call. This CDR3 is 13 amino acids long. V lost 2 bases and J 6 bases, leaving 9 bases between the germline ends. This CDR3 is CASSLWSADTQYF. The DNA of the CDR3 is TGTGCCAGCAGTTTATGGTCTGCGGATACGCAGTATTTT.

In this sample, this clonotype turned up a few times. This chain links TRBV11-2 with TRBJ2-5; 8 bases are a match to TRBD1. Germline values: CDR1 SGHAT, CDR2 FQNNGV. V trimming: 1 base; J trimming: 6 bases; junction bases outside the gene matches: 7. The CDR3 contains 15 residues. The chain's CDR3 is CASSLGQGIWQTQYF. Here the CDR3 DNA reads TGTGCCAGCAGCTTAGGACAGGGGATTTGGCAGACCCAGTACTTC.

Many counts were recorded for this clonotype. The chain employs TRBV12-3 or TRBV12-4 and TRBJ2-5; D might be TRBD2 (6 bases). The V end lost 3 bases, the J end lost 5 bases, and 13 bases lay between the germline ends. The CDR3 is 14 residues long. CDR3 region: CASSLDGSGETQYF. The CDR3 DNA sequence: TGTGCCAGCAGTTTGGACGGGAGTGGGGAGACCCAGTACTTC.

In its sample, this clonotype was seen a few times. CDR3 nucleotide sequence: TGTGCCATCAGAGCAGGGGACTATAACACTGAAGCTTTCTTT. It specifies CAIRAGDYNTEAFF. The chain uses TRBV10-3 and TRBJ1-1; D is perhaps TRBD1 (6 bases). From germline, CDR1 is ENHRY and CDR2 SYGVKD. Trimming cost V 6 bases and J 2 bases, with 13 bases left between them. The CDR3 has 14 residues.

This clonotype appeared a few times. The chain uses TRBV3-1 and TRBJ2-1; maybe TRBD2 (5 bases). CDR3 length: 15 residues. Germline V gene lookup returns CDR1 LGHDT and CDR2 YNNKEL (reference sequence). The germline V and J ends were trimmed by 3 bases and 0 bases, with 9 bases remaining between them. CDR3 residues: CASSQEVSSYNEQFF. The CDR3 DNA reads TGTGCCAGCAGCCAGGAGGTAAGCTCCTACAATGAGCAGTTCTTC.

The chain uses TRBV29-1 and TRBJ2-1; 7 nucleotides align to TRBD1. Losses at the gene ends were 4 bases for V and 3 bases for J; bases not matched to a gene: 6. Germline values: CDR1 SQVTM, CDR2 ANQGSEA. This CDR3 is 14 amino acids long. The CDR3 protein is CSVVFRDSYNEQFF. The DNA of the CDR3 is TGCAGCGTTGTCTTTCGGGACAGCTACAATGAGCAGTTCTTC.

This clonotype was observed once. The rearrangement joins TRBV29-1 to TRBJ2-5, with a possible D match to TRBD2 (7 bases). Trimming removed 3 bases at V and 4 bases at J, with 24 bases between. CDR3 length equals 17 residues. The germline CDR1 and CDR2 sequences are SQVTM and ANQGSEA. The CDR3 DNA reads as TGCAGCGTTGACGGAGTGAGACAGGCCCCGGGGGGAGAGACCCAGTACTTC. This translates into CSVDGVRQAPGGETQYF.

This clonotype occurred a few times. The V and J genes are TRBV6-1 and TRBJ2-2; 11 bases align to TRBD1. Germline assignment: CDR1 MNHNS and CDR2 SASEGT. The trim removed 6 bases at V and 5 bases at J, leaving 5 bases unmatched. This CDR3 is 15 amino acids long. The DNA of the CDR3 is TGTGCCAGCAGCCCGGACAGGGGGCTTACCGGGGAGCTGTTTTTT. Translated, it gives CASSPDRGLTGELFF.

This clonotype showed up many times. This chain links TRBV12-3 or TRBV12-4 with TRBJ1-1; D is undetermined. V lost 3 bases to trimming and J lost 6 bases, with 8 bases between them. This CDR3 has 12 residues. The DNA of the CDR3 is TGTGCCAGCAGTTTTGGGGTGTCTGAAGCTTTCTTT. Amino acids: CASSFGVSEAFF.

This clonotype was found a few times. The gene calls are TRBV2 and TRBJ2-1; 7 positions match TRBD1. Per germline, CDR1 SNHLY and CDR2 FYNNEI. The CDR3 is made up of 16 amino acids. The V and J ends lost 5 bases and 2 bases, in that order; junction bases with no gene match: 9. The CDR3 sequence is CASSLHKTGPYNEQFF. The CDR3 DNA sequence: TGTGCCAGCAGTCTTCACAAGACAGGGCCCTACAATGAGCAGTTCTTC.

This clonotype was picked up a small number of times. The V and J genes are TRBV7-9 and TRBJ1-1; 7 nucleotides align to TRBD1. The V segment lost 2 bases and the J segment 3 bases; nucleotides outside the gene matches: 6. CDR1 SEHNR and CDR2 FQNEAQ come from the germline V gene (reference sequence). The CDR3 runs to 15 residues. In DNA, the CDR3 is TGTGCCAGCAGCTTAATTCAGGGGGAATACACTGAAGCTTTCTTT. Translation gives CASSLIQGEYTEAFF.

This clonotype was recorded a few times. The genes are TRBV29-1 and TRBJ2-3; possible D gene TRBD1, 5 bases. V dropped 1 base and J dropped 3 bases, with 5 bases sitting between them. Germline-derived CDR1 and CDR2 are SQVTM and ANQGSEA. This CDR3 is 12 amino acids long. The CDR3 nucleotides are TGCAGCGTTGAAGGACAGACAGATACGCAGTATTTT. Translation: CSVEGQTDTQYF.

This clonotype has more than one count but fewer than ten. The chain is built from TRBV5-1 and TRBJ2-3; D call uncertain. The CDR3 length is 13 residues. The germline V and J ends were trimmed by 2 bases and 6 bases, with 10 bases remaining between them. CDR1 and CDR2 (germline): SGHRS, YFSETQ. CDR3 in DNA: TGCGCCAGCAGCTTATCCTTGGGCGATACGCAGTATTTT. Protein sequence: CASSLSLGDTQYF.

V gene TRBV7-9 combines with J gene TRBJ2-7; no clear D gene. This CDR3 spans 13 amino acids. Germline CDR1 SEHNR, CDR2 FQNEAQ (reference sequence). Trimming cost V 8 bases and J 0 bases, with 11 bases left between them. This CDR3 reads CASRSKSSYEQYF. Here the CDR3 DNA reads TGTGCCAGCCGGTCTAAGAGCTCCTACGAGCAGTACTTC.

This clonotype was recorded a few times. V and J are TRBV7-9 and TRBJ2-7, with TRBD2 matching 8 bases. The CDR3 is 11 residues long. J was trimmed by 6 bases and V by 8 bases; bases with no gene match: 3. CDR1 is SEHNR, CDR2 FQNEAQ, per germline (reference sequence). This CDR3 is CASYGGAEQYF. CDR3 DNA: TGTGCCAGCTACGGGGGGGCCGAGCAGTACTTC.

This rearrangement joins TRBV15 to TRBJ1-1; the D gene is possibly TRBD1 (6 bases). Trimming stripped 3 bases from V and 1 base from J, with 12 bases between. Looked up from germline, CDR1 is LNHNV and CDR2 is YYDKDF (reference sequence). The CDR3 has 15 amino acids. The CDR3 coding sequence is TGTGCCACCAGCAGTCGGGACAACCCGAACACTGAAGCTTTCTTT. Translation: CATSSRDNPNTEAFF.

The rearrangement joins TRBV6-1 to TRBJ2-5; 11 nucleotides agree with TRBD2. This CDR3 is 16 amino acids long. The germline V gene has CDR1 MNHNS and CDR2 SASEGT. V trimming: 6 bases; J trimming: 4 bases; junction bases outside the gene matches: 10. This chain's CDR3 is CASSPPLAGGLETQYF. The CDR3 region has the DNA TGTGCCAGCAGCCCACCCTTAGCGGGGGGGCTAGAGACCCAGTACTTC.

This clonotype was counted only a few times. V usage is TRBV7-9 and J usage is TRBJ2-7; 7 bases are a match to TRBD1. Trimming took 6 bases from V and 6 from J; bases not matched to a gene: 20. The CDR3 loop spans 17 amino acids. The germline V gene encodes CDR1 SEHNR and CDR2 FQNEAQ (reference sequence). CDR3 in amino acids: CASRKLTGALSIGEQYF. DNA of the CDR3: TGTGCCAGCAGAAAACTTACAGGGGCTCTCAGCATCGGCGAGCAGTACTTC.